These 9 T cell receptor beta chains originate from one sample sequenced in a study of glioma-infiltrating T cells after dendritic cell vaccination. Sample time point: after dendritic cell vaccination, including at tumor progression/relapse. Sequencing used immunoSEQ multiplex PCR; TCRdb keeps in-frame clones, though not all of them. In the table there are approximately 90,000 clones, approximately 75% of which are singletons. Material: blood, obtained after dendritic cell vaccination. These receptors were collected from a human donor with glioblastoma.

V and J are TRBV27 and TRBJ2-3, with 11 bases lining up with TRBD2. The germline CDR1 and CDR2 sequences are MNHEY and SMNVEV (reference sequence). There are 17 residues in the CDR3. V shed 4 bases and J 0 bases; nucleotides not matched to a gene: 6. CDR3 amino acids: CASSSLAGGSSTDTQYF. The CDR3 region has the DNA TGTGCCAGCAGTTCCCTAGCGGGGGGTTCTAGCACAGATACGCAGTATTTT.

CDR3 bases: TGTGCCAGCAGGGGGGACAGTAATGAAAAACTGTTTTTT. Translation gives CASRGDSNEKLFF. The chain links TRBV6-1 to TRBJ1-4; 7 nucleotides align to TRBD1. There are 13 residues in the CDR3. Germline V gives CDR1 MNHNS, CDR2 SASEGT. The J segment lost 4 bases and the V segment lost 6 bases, leaving 2 bases of the junction unmatched.

CDR3 residues: CASSYETGSNQPQHF. In DNA form, the CDR3 reads TGTGCCAGCAGTTACGAGACAGGCTCAAATCAGCCCCAGCATTTT. This sequence joins TRBV6-6 and TRBJ1-5; perhaps TRBD1 as D (6 bases). The V end lost 2 bases, the J end lost 4 bases, and 12 bases lay between the germline ends. Per germline, CDR1 MNHNY and CDR2 SVGAGI (reference sequence). The CDR3 has 15 residues.

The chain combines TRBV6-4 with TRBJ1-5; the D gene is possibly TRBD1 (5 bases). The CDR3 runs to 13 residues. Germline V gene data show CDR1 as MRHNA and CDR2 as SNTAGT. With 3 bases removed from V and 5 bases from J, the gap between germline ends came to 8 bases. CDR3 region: CASSDDSDQPQHF. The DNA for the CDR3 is TGTGCCAGCAGTGATGACAGCGATCAGCCCCAGCATTTT.

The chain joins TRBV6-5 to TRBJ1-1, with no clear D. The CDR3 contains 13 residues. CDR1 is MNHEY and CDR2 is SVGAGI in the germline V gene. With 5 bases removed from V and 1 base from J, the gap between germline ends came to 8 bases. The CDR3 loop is CASSPRQNTEAFF. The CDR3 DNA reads TGTGCCAGCAGTCCCCGACAGAACACTGAAGCTTTCTTT.

The CDR3 region has the DNA TGTGCCAGCAGCCAAGAGAGTTCACCCCTCCACTTT. This translates into CASSQESSPLHF. The rearrangement joins TRBV14 to TRBJ1-6; D gene uncertain. Germline V lookup: CDR1 SGHDN, CDR2 FVKESK. There are 12 residues in the CDR3. V dropped 0 bases and J dropped 9 bases, with 3 bases sitting between them.

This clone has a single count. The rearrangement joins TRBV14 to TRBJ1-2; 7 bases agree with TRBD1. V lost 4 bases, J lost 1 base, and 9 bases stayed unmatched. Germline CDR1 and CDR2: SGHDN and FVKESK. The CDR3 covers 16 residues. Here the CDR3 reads CASSPTGTVINYGYTF. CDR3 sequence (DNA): TGTGCCAGCAGCCCGACCGGGACAGTGATTAACTATGGCTACACCTTC.

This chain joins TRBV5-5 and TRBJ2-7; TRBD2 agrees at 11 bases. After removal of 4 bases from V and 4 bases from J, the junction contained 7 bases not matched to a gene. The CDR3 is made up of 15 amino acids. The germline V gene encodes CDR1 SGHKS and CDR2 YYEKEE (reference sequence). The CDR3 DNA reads TGTGCCAGCAGCGGGGGGACTAGCGGATCTTACGAGCAGTACTTC. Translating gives CASSGGTSGSYEQYF.

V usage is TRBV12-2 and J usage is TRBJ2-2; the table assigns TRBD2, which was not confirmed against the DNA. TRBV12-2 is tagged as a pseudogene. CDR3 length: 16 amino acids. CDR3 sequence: CASRLVAALNTGELFF. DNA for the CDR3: TGTGCAAGTCGTCTAGTGGCTGCCTTGAACACCGGGGAGCTGTTTTTT.